The TCR beta chain described here comes from a study of T cell responses to AZD1222 COVID-19 vaccine. Whole-study results and caveats: The donors showed a predominance of white British ancestry and of females, with possible underestimation of clonal diversity. Just 5 or 6 AZD1222 recipients tested seropositive at baseline. Spike-specific TCR breadth and depth went up after people got two AZD1222 doses.

Concerning this clone: As yet, its antigen is unknown.

Data came from immunoSEQ multiplex PCR; TCRdb stores just in-frame clones and leaves some out. Of roughly 72,000 clones detected, approximately 88% appear once; the ten largest clones hold 10%. V was cut by 1 base and J by 15 bases, with 28 bases left in between. The CDR3 totals 17 residues. The germline gives CDR1 SGHTA, CDR2 FQGNSA. Sequencing was performed on peripheral blood, taken 28 days after the second dose of the MenACWY control vaccine. The genes are TRBV7-2 and TRBJ2-1; either TRBD1 or TRBD2 may fit D (5 bases each). This TCR was recovered from an adult who received the MenACWY meningococcal vaccine as a control. CDR3 sequence (DNA): TGTGCCAGCAGCTTAGATTTTGGGGCGTTAGGGCACCCTGAGGGGTTCTTC. Translating it yields CASSLDFGALGHPEGFF.